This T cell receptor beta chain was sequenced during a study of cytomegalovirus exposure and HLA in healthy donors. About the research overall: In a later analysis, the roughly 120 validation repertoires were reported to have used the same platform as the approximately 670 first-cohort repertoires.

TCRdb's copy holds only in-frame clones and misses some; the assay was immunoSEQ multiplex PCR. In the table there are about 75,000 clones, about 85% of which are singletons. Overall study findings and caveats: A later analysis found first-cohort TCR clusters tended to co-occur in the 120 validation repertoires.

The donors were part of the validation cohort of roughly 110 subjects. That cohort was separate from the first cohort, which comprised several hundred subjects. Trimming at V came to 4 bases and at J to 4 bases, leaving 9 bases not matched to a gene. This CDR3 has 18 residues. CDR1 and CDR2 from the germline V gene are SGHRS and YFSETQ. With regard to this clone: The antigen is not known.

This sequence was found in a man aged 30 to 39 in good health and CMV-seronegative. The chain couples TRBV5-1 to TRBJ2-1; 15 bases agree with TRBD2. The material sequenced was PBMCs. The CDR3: CASSQGTSGRPRYNEQFF. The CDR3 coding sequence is TGCGCCAGCAGCCAAGGGACTAGCGGGAGGCCGAGATACAATGAGCAGTTCTTC.